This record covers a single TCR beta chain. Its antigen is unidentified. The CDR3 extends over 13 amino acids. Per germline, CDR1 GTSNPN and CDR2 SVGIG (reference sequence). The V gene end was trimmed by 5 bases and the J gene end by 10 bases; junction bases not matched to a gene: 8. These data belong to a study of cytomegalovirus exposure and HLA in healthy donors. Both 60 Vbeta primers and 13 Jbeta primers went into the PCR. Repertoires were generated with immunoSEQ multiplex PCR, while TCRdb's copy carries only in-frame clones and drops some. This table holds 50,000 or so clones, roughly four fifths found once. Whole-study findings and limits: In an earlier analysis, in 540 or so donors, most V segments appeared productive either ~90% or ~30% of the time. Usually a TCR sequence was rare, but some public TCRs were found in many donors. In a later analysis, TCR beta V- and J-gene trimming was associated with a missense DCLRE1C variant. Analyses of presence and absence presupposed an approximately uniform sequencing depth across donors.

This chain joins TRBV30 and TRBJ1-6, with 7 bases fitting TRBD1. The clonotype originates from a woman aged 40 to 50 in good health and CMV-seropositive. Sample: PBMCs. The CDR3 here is CAWSQGLGSPLHF. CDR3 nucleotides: TGTGCCTGGTCACAGGGGCTAGGCTCACCCCTCCACTTT.